This T cell receptor (beta chain) was identified during a study of blood T cell repertoires in COVID-19 (dated by TCRdb to about 2020). Context from the whole study: Samples from collaborators originated in the United States, Italy and Spain and spanned both the acute and convalescent phases of COVID-19. Nearly every sample came with metadata listing a de-identified subject ID, COVID-19 status, age in years and sex. The repertoires were released in a freely available public database intended as a resource for research on the immune response to SARS-CoV-2. The prospective study material was composed of cDNA or gDNA derived from T cells, B-cell-depleted T cells, or PBMCs. The dataset comprised deeply sampled blood TCRbeta repertoires from subjects exposed to, actively infected with, or recovered from COVID-19. Where available, HLA class I and class II types were taken from metadata supplied by the sample provider and were not determined by assay-based typing. Samples came from the ongoing ImmuneRACE study (first 160 participants) plus 1,254 subjects from 6 global collaborators.

One collaborating source in Seattle enrolled patients during active infection and followed them longitudinally through the course of disease. The collaborating institutions used their own protocols to collect whole blood in K2EDTA tubes. Collaborator samples were shipped for TCRbeta analysis as frozen whole blood, isolated PBMCs, or DNA extracted from either sample type. Results and caveats for the whole study, not just this receptor: The amount of clinical and demographic metadata varied by source and participant and was provided uncurated.

V trim: 6 bases; J trim: 4 bases; unmatched bases: 6. Reading the germline V gene gives CDR1 SQVTM and CDR2 ANQGSEA. The CDR3 holds 14 amino acids from the cysteine to the phenylalanine. Of all the DNA, just the CDR3 is kept, 42 bases in frame from base 1. TCRbeta CDR3 regions were amplified from genomic DNA by means of the immunoSEQ Assay, a bias-controlled multiplex PCR. In the original analysis: The number of nucleated cells in each sample was estimated from the amplification of reference gene primers within the assay. Sequence reads were collapsed and filtered to measure the absolute abundance of every unique TCRbeta CDR3 rearrangement. For each sample, productive Simpson clonality was calculated as the square root of Simpson's diversity index across productive rearrangements. Imported from immuneACCESS, the table was reduced by TCRdb to in-frame sequences with V and J called. These copies leave out some clones; in studies compared against another copy, an unresolved V gene accounts for under half, and the cause of the remainder is not known. Clone size and V and J calls were adopted from that table, with D and trimming inferred from the DNA. The sample yields 200,000 to 250,000 clones; approximately 90% were counted once. The ten largest clones capture about 2.5% of the sample.

A note on this clone: Its antigen specificity is not known. Per-base quality was not reported, and no clone a single base away is much larger than it.

Sequencing was carried out using peripheral blood. The chain employs TRBV29-1 and TRBJ2-3; TRBD2 agrees with 11 junctional bases. The sequence was obtained from a man aged 25-45 years with COVID-19, enrolled during active disease. The nucleotide sequence reads TGCAGCGTGATACTAGCGGGAGTCCCAGATACGCAGTATTTT. Its translation reads: CSVILAGVPDTQYF.